The present TCR beta chain was sequenced within a study of blood T cell repertoires in COVID-19. Generated by immunoSEQ multiplex PCR, the TCRdb table keeps only in-frame clones and is missing some. The sample consists of fewer than 450,000 clones, around 91% of them appearing once. In assigning cohorts, the study relied on participant-reported clinical history. CDR3 length: 15 amino acids. Germline loops: CDR1 SGHDT, CDR2 YYEEEE. The V end lost 4 bases, the J end lost 3 bases, and 13 bases lay between the germline ends. This clonotype was sampled from a man aged 18 to 35 who had recovered from COVID-19. Material for sequencing was PBMCs or T cells enriched from blood (not recorded which). The rearrangement joins TRBV5-6 to TRBJ2-2; D may be TRBD2 (5 bases). For the CDR3, the DNA is TGTGCCAGCAGCCCGGACGCGGGCTACACCGGGGAGCTGTTTTTT. Its protein product is CASSPDAGYTGELFF.